This TCR beta chain appears in the sequencing data of a study of neurological immune-mediated disorders. This clonotype has at least ten counts. The antigen remains undetermined. TCRdb ran MiXCR on the 5' RACE reads and lists one entry per CDR3 protein. The profile shows tens of thousands of distinct CDR3 sequences, about 9.4% of them singletons. This CDR3 has 13 amino acids. V lost 8 bases and J lost 11, with 19 bases in between. From germline, CDR1 is LNHNV and CDR2 YYDKDF (reference sequence). PBMCs stored at -80 C, 2 million in total, were the source of the unsorted libraries. Regarding the study as a whole: The highest TCR clonal expansion occurred in HTLV-1-associated myelopathy; multiple sclerosis fell below healthy controls.

This receptor was taken from a woman aged 55-69 years with HTLV-1-associated myelopathy (HAM/TSP). Sequenced: PBMCs. V is TRBV15 and J is TRBJ1-5; D unresolved. The CDR3 DNA follows: TGTGCCACCTCGCACACCCGGACCCTGACCCAGCATTTT. It translates to CATSHTRTLTQHF.